These T cell receptor beta chains were read from a single sample in a study of shared clonotypes between healthy human individuals. Method: immunoSEQ multiplex PCR; TCRdb's copy keeps in-frame clones and lacks some. The profile shows millions of clones, more than 90% of them singletons. The specimen sequenced was naive CD4+ T cells sorted from blood. The source is a man younger than 35 in good health. Both conserved end residues are part of each CDR3. The D gene is left open where the match is weak. The size entry is marked missing in some rows and otherwise reads once, few, many or a size class.

d_gene	v_gene	j_gene	abundance	CDR3aa	CDR3nt
TRBD1	TRBV4-2	TRBJ2-5	.	CASSPGDRDQETQYF	TGTGCCAGCAGCCCCGGGGACAGGGATCAAGAGACCCAGTACTTC
.	TRBV14	TRBJ1-1	once	CASSPPGGPRTEAFF	TGTGCCAGCAGCCCGCCCGGGGGGCCGAGAACTGAAGCTTTCTTT
TRBD1	TRBV5-1	TRBJ2-1	.	CASSYSGTEYNEQFF	TGCGCCAGCAGCTATTCCGGGACAGAGTACAATGAGCAGTTCTTC
TRBD2	TRBV5-1	TRBJ2-5	.	CASSLVGRGDRQETQYF	TGCGCCAGCAGCTTGGTTGGGCGGGGGGACCGTCAAGAGACCCAGTACTTC
.	TRBV30	TRBJ2-3	.	CAWSANTDTQYF	TGTGCCTGGAGCGCGAACACAGATACGCAGTATTTT
.	TRBV6-6	TRBJ1-5	.	CASRTGFYGNQPQHF	TGTGCCAGCAGAACCGGATTTTATGGCAATCAGCCCCAGCATTTT
TRBD2	TRBV29-1	TRBJ2-1	.	CSVASGGGNEQFF	TGCAGCGTTGCCAGCGGGGGGGGCAATGAGCAGTTCTTC
.	TRBV14	TRBJ1-4	few	CASSQGGGVEKLFF	TGTGCCAGCAGCCAAGGGGGAGGTGTCGAAAAACTGTTTTTT
.	TRBV4-1	TRBJ1-1	.	CASSQDRQNTEAFF	TGCGCCAGCAGCCAAGATAGACAGAACACTGAAGCTTTCTTT
.	TRBV6-1	TRBJ2-3	.	CASSPPPLRDTQYF	TGTGCCAGCAGCCCTCCCCCCTTGAGGGATACGCAGTATTTT
TRBD1	TRBV6-5	TRBJ1-1	.	CASSKSDRGNTEAFF	TGTGCCAGCAGTAAATCGGACAGGGGGAACACTGAAGCTTTCTTT
.	TRBV11-3	TRBJ1-5	once	CASSLAGVYSNQPQHF	TGTGCCAGCAGCTTGGCAGGGGTTTATAGCAATCAGCCCCAGCATTTT
TRBD1	TRBV30	TRBJ1-6	.	CAWTQGALYNSPLHF	TGTGCCTGGACCCAGGGGGCCCTCTATAATTCACCCCTCCACTTT
.	TRBV5-5	TRBJ1-4	.	CASSGTHSRDEKLFF	TGTGCCAGCAGCGGAACACATTCAAGGGATGAAAAACTGTTTTTT
.	TRBV7-2	TRBJ1-2	.	CASSLVGPGVLMFRNGYTF	TGTGCCAGCAGCTTAGTGGGGCCAGGGGTCCTCATGTTTCGCAATGGCTACACCTTC
.	TRBV10-3	TRBJ1-1	.	CAISEVGNTEAFF	TGTGCCATCAGTGAGGTTGGTAACACTGAAGCTTTCTTT
TRBD2	TRBV5-1	TRBJ2-1	.	CASTPIPSGLAGGPEQFF	TGCGCCAGCACCCCAATACCCTCGGGACTAGCGGGGGGGCCTGAGCAGTTCTTC
.	TRBV20-1	TRBJ1-2	.	CSARNPGGYTF	TGCAGTGCTAGAAACCCAGGGGGCTACACCTTC
TRBD1	TRBV6-6	TRBJ1-4	.	CASSRDRANEKLFF	TGTGCCAGCAGTCGGGACAGGGCTAATGAAAAACTGTTTTTT
.	TRBV5-6	TRBJ2-5	.	CASSRYISGHQETQYF	TGTGCCAGCAGCCGCTATATTAGCGGCCACCAAGAGACCCAGTACTTC
.	TRBV30	TRBJ2-3	.	CAWSARGGSVDTQYF	TGTGCCTGGAGTGCTCGCGGGGGCTCGGTAGATACGCAGTATTTT
.	TRBV30	TRBJ1-3	.	CAWGVSGNTIYF	TGTGCCTGGGGAGTATCCGGAAACACCATATATTTT
.	TRBV7-9	TRBJ2-1	.	CASSLARDTNEQFF	TGTGCCAGCAGCTTAGCAAGGGACACCAATGAGCAGTTCTTC
TRBD1	TRBV15	TRBJ2-1	.	CATSFEDRGYNEQFF	TGTGCCACCAGCTTCGAGGACAGGGGTTACAATGAGCAGTTCTTC
.	TRBV6-1	TRBJ1-1	.	CASDDRISTEAFF	TGTGCCAGCGACGACCGTATCTCCACTGAAGCTTTCTTT
.	TRBV11-2	TRBJ2-5	.	CASRYAGAQETQYF	TGTGCCAGCAGGTACGCCGGTGCACAAGAGACCCAGTACTTC
.	TRBV18	TRBJ2-7	.	CASSPLGSSYEQYF	TGTGCCAGCTCACCTTTAGGCAGCTCCTACGAGCAGTACTTC
.	TRBV20-1	TRBJ1-4	.	CSVRGSGKLFF	TGCAGTGTCAGAGGTTCTGGAAAACTGTTTTTT
.	TRBV13	TRBJ1-2	.	CASSWAFYGYTF	TGTGCCAGCAGCTGGGCCTTCTATGGCTACACCTTC
TRBD1	TRBV7-9	TRBJ2-1	.	CASSFRDRAGNEQFF	TGTGCCAGCAGCTTCCGGGACAGGGCAGGCAATGAGCAGTTCTTC
TRBD1	TRBV28	TRBJ1-2	.	CASQLGGFYGYTF	TGTGCCAGCCAACTAGGGGGCTTCTATGGCTACACCTTC
.	TRBV30	TRBJ2-1	.	CAWSVGSWDEQFF	TGTGCCTGGAGTGTTGGTAGCTGGGATGAGCAGTTCTTC
TRBD2	TRBV18	TRBJ2-1	.	CASSPLGGGAPSSYNEQFF	TGTGCCAGCTCACCACTGGGCGGGGGGGCCCCGAGCTCCTACAATGAGCAGTTCTTC
.	TRBV2	TRBJ2-7	.	CASSGQGGSYEQYF	TGTGCCAGCAGTGGGCAGGGGGGCTCCTACGAGCAGTACTTC
.	TRBV4-3	TRBJ2-7	.	CASSQDGPGADEQYF	TGCGCCAGCAGCCAAGATGGCCCGGGGGCCGACGAGCAGTACTTC
.	TRBV29-1	TRBJ2-1	.	CSVERGAGNEQFF	TGCAGCGTTGAAAGAGGGGCGGGTAATGAGCAGTTCTTC
.	TRBV10-1	TRBJ2-7	.	CARQKPPYEQYF	TGCGCCAGACAAAAACCCCCCTACGAGCAGTACTTC
.	TRBV18	TRBJ2-4	.	CASSPGEAIQYF	TGTGCCAGCTCACCTGGGGAGGCCATTCAGTACTTC
TRBD1	TRBV6-5	TRBJ1-2	once	CASSLTGEDGYTF	TGTGCCAGCAGCTTGACAGGGGAGGATGGCTACACCTTC
TRBD2	TRBV4-1	TRBJ2-3	.	CASSQDTLAVEHTDTQYF	TGCGCCAGCAGCCAAGATACCCTAGCGGTGGAGCACACAGATACGCAGTATTTT
.	TRBV5-1	TRBJ2-2	.	CASSLLGANTGELFF	TGCGCCAGCAGCTTGTTGGGGGCTAACACCGGGGAGCTGTTTTTT
.	TRBV18	TRBJ1-1	.	CASSPAGLNTEAFF	TGTGCCAGCTCGCCTGCGGGGCTGAACACTGAAGCTTTCTTT
.	TRBV5-1	TRBJ2-7	.	CASSFSGQTNEQYF	TGCGCCAGCAGCTTCAGCGGACAGACCAACGAGCAGTACTTC
.	TRBV27	TRBJ2-7	.	CASTRHLCEQYF	TGTGCCAGCACTAGACACCTCTGCGAGCAGTACTTC
.	TRBV28	TRBJ2-7	.	CASSSLGKGGYEQYF	TGTGCCAGCAGTTCCCTTGGGAAGGGTGGGTACGAGCAGTACTTC
TRBD1	TRBV30	TRBJ1-4	.	CAWNLGQGAPSSFNGLFF	TGTGCCTGGAACCTCGGGCAGGGGGCCCCTTCCTCCTTCAACGGACTGTTTTTT
.	TRBV2	TRBJ2-7	once	CASSEAKPESEQYF	TGTGCCAGCAGTGAAGCCAAACCCGAATCCGAGCAGTACTTC
.	TRBV2	TRBJ1-1	few	CASSGQVSNTEAFF	TGTGCCAGCAGTGGACAGGTTTCGAACACTGAAGCTTTCTTT